Presented here are 27 T cell receptor beta chains from one specimen sequenced in a study of blood T cell repertoires in COVID-19. Here immunoSEQ multiplex PCR was the method, and the copy in TCRdb shows in-frame clones only, minus some. The sample gives some 140,000 clones, less than 90% of which show up once; under 7% is in the top ten. Sequencing input: PBMCs or T cells enriched from blood (not recorded which). These receptors were obtained from a man aged 35 to 55 with acute COVID-19.

The J gene is TRBJ1-2, the V gene TRBV3-1 (or the pseudogene TRBV3-2); TRBD1 agrees at 8 bases. This CDR3 is built from 12 residues. Per the germline V gene, CDR1 is LGHDT and CDR2 is YNNKEL (reference sequence). Germline trimming cut 4 bases from V and 7 bases from J; bases unmatched to any gene: 2. The DNA for the CDR3 is TGTGCCAGCAGCCCGGGACAGGCTGGCTACACCTTC. Protein: CASSPGQAGYTF.

The count of this clone is one. The J gene is TRBJ1-1, the V gene TRBV7-9; TRBD1 matches 7 bases. The germline CDR1 and CDR2 sequences are SEHNR and FQNEAQ (reference sequence). The CDR3 covers 15 residues. Trimming removed 5 bases from V and 1 base from J; junction bases left unmatched: 7. The DNA for the CDR3 is TGTGCCAGCAGCCCCCCCGGGACAGCGAACACTGAAGCTTTCTTT. Amino acids: CASSPPGTANTEAFF.

This CDR3 reads CSVLGEGRVTGELFF. In nucleotides, the CDR3 is TGCAGCGTTTTAGGAGAAGGTCGGGTCACCGGGGAGCTGTTTTTT. The chain couples TRBV29-1 to TRBJ2-2; unclear D gene. The V and J ends lost 5 bases and 4 bases respectively, with 17 bases between them. The CDR3 sequence is 15 residues long. The germline gives CDR1 SQVTM, CDR2 ANQGSEA.

V and J are TRBV2 and TRBJ2-5; possibly TRBD2 for D (5 bases). The CDR3 covers 15 residues. Per germline, CDR1 SNHLY and CDR2 FYNNEI. Trimming pared 4 bases from V and 1 base from J, leaving 13 bases between. DNA of the CDR3: TGTGCCAGCAGTGGGACTGTCCCCCCCCAAGAGACCCAGTACTTC. Encoded protein: CASSGTVPPQETQYF.

This clone showed up just a few times. This rearrangement joins TRBV11-3 to TRBJ1-6; D perhaps matches TRBD1 (5 bases). V gave up 0 bases and J gave up 7 bases, with 19 bases separating them. This CDR3 is built from 18 residues. Germline V CDR1 and CDR2: SGHNT, YENEEA. CDR3 amino acids: CASSLDRRSGGENSPLHF. CDR3 DNA: TGTGCCAGCAGCTTAGATCGCCGATCGGGGGGTGAAAATTCACCCCTCCACTTT. Variable domain in full (rest from reference TRBV11-3 and TRBJ1-6): EAGVVQSPRYKIIEKKQPVAFWCNPISGHNTLYWYLQNLGQGPELLIRYENEEAVDDSQLPKDRFSAERLKGVDSTLKIQPAELGDSAVYLCASSLDRRSGGENSPLHFGNGTRLTVT.

V is TRBV19 and J is TRBJ1-3; 8 bases line up with TRBD1. The length of the CDR3 is 15 residues. CDR1 and CDR2 (germline): LNHDA, SQIVND (reference sequence). With V trimmed by 6 bases and J by 4 bases, 8 bases remained unmatched. The CDR3 DNA reads TGTGCCAGTAGCATGACAGGGGAAGGAGGAAACACCATATATTTT. This encodes CASSMTGEGGNTIYF. Filled out from reference TRBV19 and TRBJ1-3, the complete variable domain reads DGGITQSPKYLFRKEGQNVTLSCEQNLNHDAMYWYRQDPGQGLRLIYYSQIVNDFQKGDIAEGYSVSREKKESFPLTVTSAQKNPTAFYLCASSMTGEGGNTIYFGEGSWLTVV.

V and J are TRBV2 and TRBJ2-2; D remains unclear. V was shortened by 6 bases and J by 8 bases, with 4 bases between the two germline ends. Germline loops: CDR1 SNHLY, CDR2 FYNNEI. The CDR3 extends over 10 amino acids. The CDR3 DNA follows: TGTGCCAGCAGCGGTGGGGAGCTGTTTTTT. Translation: CASSGGELFF. Based on the CDR3 plus reference TRBV2 and TRBJ2-2, the full variable domain is EPEVTQTPSHQVTQMGQEVILRCVPISNHLYFYWYRQILGQKVEFLVSFYNNEISEKSEIFDDQFSVERPDGSNFTLKIRSTKLEDSAMYFCASSGGELFFGEGSRLTVL.

The V call is TRBV6-5, the J call TRBJ1-2; D is possibly TRBD1 (5 bases). V gave up 0 bases and J gave up 0 bases, with 8 bases separating them. CDR1 is MNHEY, CDR2 SVGAGI, per germline. The CDR3 is 15 amino acids. CDR3 sequence (DNA): TGTGCCAGCAGTTACTCGCCGGGGGCTAACTATGGCTACACCTTC. Residues: CASSYSPGANYGYTF.

This chain links TRBV5-3 with TRBJ2-7, with D perhaps matching TRBD2 (5 bases). TRBV5-3 is placed among ORFs of uncertain function. The V end was cut by 6 bases, the J end by 2 bases, with 27 bases between. The CDR3 is 18 residues long. CDR3 residues: CARTRDYTEPPVTYEQYF. As DNA, the CDR3 is TGTGCCAGAACCCGAGACTACACGGAACCACCCGTTACCTACGAGCAGTACTTC.

The rearrangement uses TRBV5-6 and TRBJ2-7; D remains unclear. Trimming cost V 4 bases and J 0 bases, with 8 bases left between them. The germline V gene has CDR1 SGHDT and CDR2 YYEEEE. This CDR3 is 13 amino acids long. This chain's CDR3 is CASSPLSSYEQYF. The DNA for the CDR3 is TGTGCCAGCAGCCCCCTGAGCTCCTACGAGCAGTACTTC.

The rearrangement links TRBV7-2 to TRBJ1-5; no clear D. CDR1 and CDR2 from the germline V gene are SGHTA and FQGNSA. Between the trimmed V and J ends, which lost 2 bases and 3 bases, there was a span of 17 bases. The CDR3 length is 17 residues. The CDR3 reads CASSLSGVGASNQPQHF. As DNA, the CDR3 is TGTGCCAGCAGCTTATCGGGTGTTGGAGCCTCCAATCAGCCCCAGCATTTT.

The chain combines TRBV19 with TRBJ1-1; 9 positions match TRBD1. This CDR3 has 12 amino acids. The V gene end was trimmed by 3 bases and the J gene end by 10 bases; junction bases not matched to a gene: 3. Germline lookup yields CDR1 LNHDA and CDR2 SQIVND (reference sequence). DNA of the CDR3: TGTGCCAGTAGTATCGGGACAGGGAGAGCTTTCTTT. Its protein product is CASSIGTGRAFF. Full variable domain (outside the CDR3, taken from reference TRBV19 and TRBJ1-1): DGGITQSPKYLFRKEGQNVTLSCEQNLNHDAMYWYRQDPGQGLRLIYYSQIVNDFQKGDIAEGYSVSREKKESFPLTVTSAQKNPTAFYLCASSIGTGRAFFGQGTRLTVV.

This chain uses TRBV19 with TRBJ1-1, with D possibly TRBD1 on 5 matching bases. The CDR3 covers 15 residues. Germline assignment: CDR1 LNHDA and CDR2 SQIVND (reference sequence). The V and J ends lost 5 bases and 0 bases respectively, with 13 bases between them. CDR3: CASSSPWGLNTEAFF. Here the CDR3 DNA reads TGTGCCAGTAGTTCTCCCTGGGGCTTGAACACTGAAGCTTTCTTT.

The chain uses TRBV9 and TRBJ2-1, with unresolved D. CDR3 length equals 14 residues. Trimming removed 0 bases from V and 5 bases from J, with 9 bases in between. The germline V gene encodes CDR1 SGDLS and CDR2 YYNGEE. CDR3: CASSVALRNNEQFF. The CDR3 bases are TGTGCCAGCAGCGTAGCTCTCAGGAACAATGAGCAGTTCTTC.

V is TRBV5-4 and J is TRBJ2-2; D gene unclear. Germline V lookup: CDR1 SGHNT, CDR2 YYREEE (reference sequence). The CDR3 has 16 residues. The germline V and J ends were trimmed by 4 bases and 7 bases, with 20 bases remaining between them. The CDR3 DNA sequence: TGTGCCAGCAGCCCCAGCGCGCCGGCCCCCGGCGGGGAGCTGTTTTTT. Translation gives CASSPSAPAPGGELFF. The variable domain in full, completed from reference TRBV5-4 and TRBJ2-2, reads ETGVTQSPTHLIKTRGQQVTLRCSSQSGHNTVSWYQQALGQGPQFIFQYYREEENGRGNFPPRFSGLQFPNYSSELNVNALELDDSALYLCASSPSAPAPGGELFFGEGSRLTVL.

The J gene is TRBJ2-1, the V gene TRBV6-5, with 8 bases lining up with TRBD2. CDR3 length equals 15 residues. The V gene end was trimmed by 6 bases and the J gene end by 4 bases; junction bases not matched to a gene: 8. Per germline, CDR1 MNHEY and CDR2 SVGAGI. The CDR3 here is CASSKTAGDYNEQFF. CDR3 in DNA: TGTGCCAGCAGCAAAACAGCGGGAGATTACAATGAGCAGTTCTTC.

This clone was observed once. The chain has TRBV7-7 and TRBJ2-1, with TRBD1 matching 7 bases. V gave up 1 base and J gave up 5 bases; unmatched junction bases: 5. Germline-derived CDR1 and CDR2 are SSHAT and FNYEAQ (reference sequence). This CDR3 is built from 15 residues. This CDR3 reads CASSLGQGNHNEQFF. DNA of the CDR3: TGTGCCAGCAGCTTAGGACAGGGTAATCACAATGAGCAGTTCTTC.

Many counts were recorded for this clone. V usage is TRBV4-2 and J usage is TRBJ2-1; 8 bases are shared with TRBD2. V shed 1 base and J 8 bases; nucleotides not matched to a gene: 7. CDR3 length equals 15 residues. The germline gives CDR1 LGHNA, CDR2 YNFKEQ. Written as DNA, the CDR3 is TGTGCCAGCAGCCAAGCCGGGGGGGGTTTGGATGAGCAGTTCTTC. This encodes CASSQAGGGLDEQFF.

J is TRBJ2-5 and V is TRBV11-2; TRBD2 matches 9 bases. V was pared by 3 bases and J by 4 bases, with 6 bases of the junction left unmatched. The CDR3 spans 15 residues. The germline gives CDR1 SGHAT, CDR2 FQNNGV. CDR3 region: CASSFSGGIGETQYF. The CDR3 DNA is TGTGCCAGCAGCTTTAGCGGGGGCATCGGAGAGACCCAGTACTTC.

The rearrangement uses TRBV7-9 and TRBJ2-1, with TRBD2 as a possible D gene (6 bases). From germline, CDR1 is SEHNR and CDR2 FQNEAQ (reference sequence). The CDR3 extends over 16 amino acids. The germline V and J ends were trimmed by 0 bases and 12 bases, with 21 bases remaining between them. CDR3 sequence: CASSLASGLLTGGQFF. The CDR3 bases are TGTGCCAGCAGCTTAGCTTCTGGACTACTAACGGGCGGGCAGTTCTTC.

V and J are TRBV29-1 and TRBJ1-1, with D maybe TRBD1 (5 bases). In germline, CDR1 is SQVTM, CDR2 ANQGSEA. Trimming pared 7 bases from V and 1 base from J, leaving 13 bases between. The CDR3 extends over 13 amino acids. CDR3 region: CSATGGGNTEAFF. Here the CDR3 DNA reads TGCAGCGCGACCGGCGGGGGGAACACTGAAGCTTTCTTT.

The chain uses TRBV11-2 and TRBJ2-1; the match to TRBD1 covers 10 bases. Germline V gene sequence: CDR1 SGHAT, CDR2 FQNNGV. This CDR3 contains 15 residues. The trim removed 5 bases at V and 4 bases at J, leaving 5 bases unmatched. The CDR3 is CASSPPGQGYNEQFF. The CDR3 DNA sequence: TGTGCCAGCAGCCCCCCGGGACAGGGGTACAATGAGCAGTTCTTC.

V and J are TRBV6-5 and TRBJ1-1, with D perhaps TRBD1 (5 bases). CDR1 and CDR2 from the germline V gene are MNHEY and SVGAGI. V lost 6 bases to trimming and J lost 5 bases, with 16 bases between them. The CDR3 covers 14 residues. The CDR3 nucleotides read TGTGCCAGCAGGCGGACCCGGGGGGGTACTGAAGCTTTCTTT. This translates into CASRRTRGGTEAFF.

The chain recombines TRBV6-5 with TRBJ1-4; D uncertain. Trimming left V 0 bases short and J 8 bases short, with 16 bases between. Looked up from germline, CDR1 is MNHEY and CDR2 is SVGAGI. This CDR3 is 16 amino acids long. The CDR3 DNA reads as TGTGCCAGCAGTTACTCGACGGCCCGCGGAGAGGAAAAACTGTTTTTT. Amino acid sequence: CASSYSTARGEEKLFF.

The CDR3 coding sequence is TGTGCCAGCAGCACGGACAGTGGGGAAGCTTTCTTT. This encodes CASSTDSGEAFF. This chain joins TRBV7-9 and TRBJ1-1; D possibly corresponds to TRBD1 (6 bases). The CDR3 runs 12 residues. Trimming cost V 5 bases and J 8 bases, with 12 bases left between them. CDR1 is SEHNR and CDR2 is FQNEAQ in the germline V gene (reference sequence).

The chain combines TRBV6-2 or TRBV6-3 with TRBJ2-3; 10 positions agree with TRBD1. Germline CDR1 reads MNHEY; CDR2 reads SVGEGT. V was clipped by 5 bases and J by 2 bases; unmatched bases: 7. The CDR3 has 16 residues. The CDR3 DNA reads as TGTGCCAGCAGTCCATGGACAGGGGGTAACACAGATACGCAGTATTTT. Translating it yields CASSPWTGGNTDTQYF.

The V and J genes are TRBV6-1 and TRBJ1-3; D is perhaps TRBD1 (5 bases). The V end lost 2 bases, the J end lost 0 bases, and 14 bases lay between the germline ends. CDR3 size: 17 residues. Germline CDR1 MNHNS, CDR2 SASEGT. The CDR3 sequence: CASSERTREVSGNTIYF. The DNA of the CDR3 is TGTGCCAGCAGTGAACGTACCAGGGAGGTCTCTGGAAACACCATATATTTT.